These 26 T cell receptor beta chains were sequenced from one sample in a study of siplizumab effects on memory and regulatory T cells. Produced via immunoSEQ multiplex PCR; TCRdb's table is partial and in-frame only. The data contain about 50,000 clones, 93% of them singletons. Material: CD8+ T cells sorted from blood. The receptors were sampled from a human donor in good health.

This chain's CDR3 is CASSLGFGTDTQYF. The DNA for the CDR3 is TGTGCCAGCAGCTTGGGTTTTGGAACAGATACGCAGTATTTT. The V gene is TRBV5-6, the J gene TRBJ2-3; D gene ambiguous. V was shortened by 0 bases and J by 3 bases, with 8 bases between the two germline ends. Germline CDR1 reads SGHDT; CDR2 reads YYEEEE. CDR3 length: 14 amino acids.

The chain employs TRBV27 and TRBJ2-7, with no clear D. The CDR3 is made up of 15 amino acids. V was trimmed by 3 bases and J by 2 bases, leaving 14 bases between them. Germline V lookup: CDR1 MNHEY, CDR2 SMNVEV (reference sequence). CDR3 DNA: TGTGCCAGCAGTTTTGTGGAAAAAACCCCCTACGAGCAGTACTTC. Protein product: CASSFVEKTPYEQYF.

A note on this clone: Relative to the germline gene, one junction end is altered; a read error may explain this. V is TRBV7-9 and J is TRBJ2-2; 7 nucleotides line up with TRBD1. This CDR3 spans 16 amino acids. Germline values: CDR1 SEHNR, CDR2 FQNEAQ (reference sequence). The chain's CDR3 is CASSQSGRGNAGELFF. The CDR3, as DNA: TGTGCCAGCAGCCAATCGGGCAGGGGGAACGCCGGGGAGCTGTTTTTT.

The J gene is TRBJ2-3, the V gene TRBV14; D is uncertain. Per the germline V gene, CDR1 is SGHDN and CDR2 is FVKESK. V was pared by 0 bases and J by 14 bases, with 24 bases between. The CDR3 runs 16 residues. The CDR3 coding sequence is TGTGCCAGCAGCCAAGAGGAAACCTGGGCTCCCATTCGGCCGTATTTT. It codes for CASSQEETWAPIRPYF.

The V call is TRBV28, the J call TRBJ1-6; 7 nucleotides match TRBD1. Germline CDR1 and CDR2: MDHEN and SYDVKM. J gave up 0 bases and V 4 bases, and 15 bases lay outside the gene matches. The CDR3 is made up of 20 amino acids. CDR3 DNA sequence: TGTGCCAGCAGTTCCAAAGACAGGGCCCTCGAGAGCTCCTATAATTCACCCCTCCACTTT. This encodes CASSSKDRALESSYNSPLHF. Full variable domain (missing parts from reference TRBV28 and TRBJ1-6): DVKVTQSSRYLVKRTGEKVFLECVQDMDHENMFWYRQDPGLGLRLIYFSYDVKMKEKGDIPEGYSVSREKKERFSLILESASTNQTSMYLCASSSKDRALESSYNSPLHFGNGTRLTVT.

The CDR3 nucleotides read TGTGCCAGCAGCTTAGGAAGGGGGAAGGTGGACAATGAGCAGTTCTTC. This gives the protein CASSLGRGKVDNEQFF. This chain joins TRBV7-9 and TRBJ2-1, with a tentative D call TRBD1 (6 bases). This CDR3 is built from 16 residues. The V gene lost 1 base and the J gene lost 5 bases, with 15 bases spanning the gap. Germline CDR1 reads SEHNR; CDR2 reads FQNEAQ (reference sequence).

V is TRBV29-1 and J is TRBJ2-6, with a weak D call TRBD1 (5 bases). V lost 0 bases to trimming and J lost 4 bases, with 10 bases between them. This CDR3 has 15 amino acids. Germline loops: CDR1 SQVTM, CDR2 ANQGSEA. CDR3 sequence (DNA): TGCAGCGTTGAAGATCAGGGTTTAGGGGCCAACGTCCTGACTTTC. This translates into CSVEDQGLGANVLTF.

CDR3 DNA sequence: TGTGCCAGCAGCCAAGGACAGGGGGCTTCCTACGAGCAGTACTTC. This codes for CASSQGQGASYEQYF. The chain employs TRBV5-4 and TRBJ2-7; 11 nucleotides line up with TRBD1. Germline V gives CDR1 SGHNT, CDR2 YYREEE (reference sequence). The CDR3 is 15 amino acids. The junction had 4 bases not matched to a gene; V was cut back by 4 bases and J by 1 base.

V gene TRBV25-1 combines with J gene TRBJ2-1; TRBD1 matches at 9 bases. The V and J ends lost 6 bases and 8 bases, in that order; junction bases with no gene match: 5. Per the germline V gene, CDR1 is MGHDK and CDR2 is SYGVNS. CDR3 length: 13 residues. CDR3 sequence (DNA): TGTGCCAGCAGGGGACAGGGTTACGATGAGCAGTTCTTC. Protein product: CASRGQGYDEQFF.

The chain carries TRBV28 and TRBJ1-1; no definite D call. The CDR3 length is 11 residues. The V end was cut by 2 bases, the J end by 6 bases, with 4 bases between. Germline V gives CDR1 MDHEN, CDR2 SYDVKM. CDR3 protein: CASSLGAEAFF. CDR3 DNA sequence: TGTGCCAGCAGTTTAGGGGCTGAAGCTTTCTTT.

This clone was counted a single time. The chain is built from TRBV15 and TRBJ1-5, with 7 bases that match TRBD1. The germline CDR1 and CDR2 sequences are LNHNV and YYDKDF (reference sequence). V shed 6 bases, J shed 4 bases, and the junction held 9 bases outside the gene matches. The CDR3 has 15 residues. CDR3 loop: CATRGSGTVNQPQHF. The CDR3 DNA is TGTGCCACCAGAGGGTCCGGGACAGTGAATCAGCCCCAGCATTTT. Using reference TRBV15 and TRBJ1-5 for the parts outside the CDR3, the full variable domain is DAMVIQNPRYQVTQFGKPVTLSCSQTLNHNVMYWYQQKSSQAPKLLFHYYDKDFNNEADTPDNFQSRRPNTSFCFLDIRSPGLGDTAMYLCATRGSGTVNQPQHFGDGTRLSIL.

This sequence joins TRBV4-1 and TRBJ1-2; D is possibly TRBD1 (5 bases). With 0 bases removed from V and 6 bases from J, the gap between germline ends came to 14 bases. The V gene's germline CDR1 is MGHRA and CDR2 YSYEKL. This CDR3 is 15 amino acids long. The CDR3 nucleotides read TGCGCCAGCAGCCAAGATTCATGGGGGGAAGATGGCTACACCTTC. It codes for CASSQDSWGEDGYTF.

The chain uses TRBV25-1 and TRBJ1-1; TRBD1 is a possible D gene (5 bases). The V end was cut by 2 bases, the J end by 1 base, with 8 bases between. This CDR3 has 14 amino acids. CDR1 and CDR2 (germline): MGHDK, SYGVNS. CDR3 coding DNA: TGTGCCAGCAGTGAAAATGGGGGGAACACTGAAGCTTTCTTT. This codes for CASSENGGNTEAFF.

V is TRBV7-9 and J is TRBJ2-3, with 9 bases aligning to TRBD1. With 4 bases clipped from V and 2 bases from J, the junction kept 10 bases outside the gene matches. Germline CDR1 and CDR2: SEHNR and FQNEAQ (reference sequence). The CDR3 loop spans 17 amino acids. In DNA form, the CDR3 reads TGTGCCAGCAGCTCTCTACAACACAGGGGGCACACAGATACGCAGTATTTT. Encoded protein: CASSSLQHRGHTDTQYF.

This clone occurred once. V and J are TRBV9 and TRBJ1-2; 7 bases line up with TRBD1. The V and J ends lost 0 bases and 6 bases, in that order; junction bases with no gene match: 5. Germline CDR1 and CDR2: SGDLS and YYNGEE. The CDR3 is made up of 14 amino acids. This CDR3 reads CASSVERGQNGYTF. The CDR3 nucleotides read TGTGCCAGCAGCGTAGAAAGGGGGCAGAATGGCTACACCTTC.

The CDR3 bases are TGTGCCAGCAGTTGGACAGGGGCACCCTACGAGCAGTACTTC. It specifies CASSWTGAPYEQYF. V usage is TRBV28 and J usage is TRBJ2-7; 9 nucleotides match TRBD1. Unmatched junction bases numbered 3, after V lost 4 bases and J lost 2 bases. The CDR3 loop spans 14 amino acids. Looked up from germline, CDR1 is MDHEN and CDR2 is SYDVKM.

This chain connects TRBV19 to TRBJ2-1; the match to TRBD2 covers 11 bases. V shed 7 bases, J shed 0 bases, and the junction held 5 bases outside the gene matches. Per the germline V gene, CDR1 is LNHDA and CDR2 is SQIVND (reference sequence). The CDR3 contains 16 residues. CDR3 region: CASNLAGGVSYNEQFF. The CDR3 DNA is TGTGCCAGTAACCTAGCGGGAGGTGTCTCCTACAATGAGCAGTTCTTC.

This clone is classed as medium-sized (0.01 to 0.1%). The chain employs TRBV14 and TRBJ2-2; D remains unclear. The CDR3 is made up of 12 amino acids. V dropped 4 bases and J dropped 6 bases, with 6 bases sitting between them. Germline V gene data show CDR1 as SGHDN and CDR2 as FVKESK. The CDR3 DNA follows: TGTGCCAGCAGCCCGACTGCCGGGGAGCTGTTTTTT. Amino acid sequence: CASSPTAGELFF.

The V call is TRBV5-6, the J call TRBJ2-5; tentatively, D is TRBD1 (5 bases). The CDR3 is made up of 14 amino acids. Germline CDR1 is SGHDT and CDR2 is YYEEEE. V was clipped by 0 bases and J by 3 bases, with 9 bases between them. For the CDR3, the DNA is TGTGCCAGCAGCTTGGGGGGCAGCAAAGAGACCCAGTACTTC. The encoded protein is CASSLGGSKETQYF.

CDR3 nucleotides: TGTGCCAGCAGATCCGGGACCTTAAATGAAAAACTGTTTTTT. This encodes CASRSGTLNEKLFF. The chain joins TRBV27 to TRBJ1-4; maybe TRBD1 (5 bases). The V end was cut by 6 bases, the J end by 5 bases, with 13 bases between. In germline, CDR1 is MNHEY, CDR2 SMNVEV (reference sequence). This CDR3 region has 14 residues.

The chain is built from TRBV28 and TRBJ2-7, with 8 bases identical to TRBD1. The CDR3 has 14 residues. Germline V gene data show CDR1 as MDHEN and CDR2 as SYDVKM. The junction had 3 bases not matched to a gene; V was cut back by 5 bases and J by 0 bases. The CDR3 DNA is TGTGCCAGCAGTAGGGGACAGGCCTCCTACGAGCAGTACTTC. The encoded protein is CASSRGQASYEQYF.

This rearrangement joins TRBV10-3 to TRBJ2-2, with a possible D match to TRBD2 (6 bases). The V gene's germline CDR1 is ENHRY and CDR2 SYGVKD. With 10 bases removed from V and 4 bases from J, the gap between germline ends came to 13 bases. CDR3 length equals 13 residues. The chain's CDR3 is CATCPGGTGELFF. The CDR3 nucleotides are TGTGCCACCTGTCCCGGGGGCACCGGGGAGCTGTTTTTT.

The rearrangement uses TRBV5-6 and TRBJ2-1, with 7 bases fitting TRBD1. With V trimmed by 4 bases and J by 0 bases, 1 base remained unmatched. The germline CDR1 and CDR2 sequences are SGHDT and YYEEEE. CDR3 length equals 14 residues. The CDR3 region has the DNA TGTGCCAGCAGCCCAGGGGGCTCCTACAATGAGCAGTTCTTC. It codes for CASSPGGSYNEQFF.

The chain links TRBV27 to TRBJ2-1; D is uncertain. With 7 bases removed from V and 0 bases from J, the gap between germline ends came to 10 bases. Germline CDR1 reads MNHEY; CDR2 reads SMNVEV (reference sequence). The CDR3 totals 14 residues. CDR3: CASTQAGSYNEQFF. The DNA of the CDR3 is TGTGCCAGCACCCAGGCCGGCTCCTACAATGAGCAGTTCTTC.

V is TRBV5-4 and J is TRBJ2-5; possibly TRBD1 for D (6 bases). Germline V gene sequence: CDR1 SGHNT, CDR2 YYREEE (reference sequence). This CDR3 contains 18 residues. Trimming took off 4 bases at V and 1 base at J, with 23 bases between the two ends. The CDR3 sequence: CASSPRPGQLIRQETQYF. CDR3 sequence (DNA): TGTGCCAGCAGCCCAAGACCGGGACAACTAATCCGCCAAGAGACCCAGTACTTC.

This clone was seen a handful of times. CDR3 coding DNA: TGTGCCAGCAGTTTCACGAACACTGAAGCTTTCTTT. Translating it yields CASSFTNTEAFF. V is TRBV7-9 and J is TRBJ1-1; D ambiguous. The CDR3 runs 12 residues. Germline CDR1 and CDR2: SEHNR and FQNEAQ (reference sequence). The V gene lost 6 bases and the J gene lost 1 base, with 6 bases spanning the gap.